One sample yielded the 18 T cell receptor beta chains listed below, sequenced in a study of identical twins (dated by TCRdb to the mid-2010s). The library was built by means of 5' RACE. Sequencing took place on an Illumina HiSeq 2000. TCRdb reworked the public reads: Q25 trimming with fastp, MiXCR clone assembly, productive beta chains retained. Each record represents a unique CDR3 protein, reported with the most common genes and DNA among its rows. The sample includes around 340,000 distinct CDR3 sequences, with 7% to 9.5% observed a single time. In total, the top ten clones hold under 9.5% of the sample. What was sequenced was naive T cells sorted from blood. The cell subset or site label, read with the paper, signifies: cells isolated with a human naive T-cell isolation kit. The receptors derive from a woman aged 50 to 60 in good health.

This clonotype was detected many times. J is TRBJ2-3 and V is TRBV29-1, with D uncertain. Germline lookup yields CDR1 SQVTM and CDR2 ANQGSEA. Deletions cut 4 bases from V and 4 bases from J, with 6 bases between. The CDR3 extends over 11 amino acids. CDR3 sequence (DNA): TGCAGCGTTGGCGGCGCAGATACGCAGTATTTT. Encoded protein: CSVGGADTQYF.

The rearrangement uses TRBV5-1 and TRBJ2-7; 8 bases map to TRBD1. Germline assignment: CDR1 SGHRS and CDR2 YFSETQ. The length of the CDR3 is 15 residues. V shed 6 bases and J 5 bases; nucleotides not matched to a gene: 13. CDR3 region: CASTVTTGEFDEQYF. As DNA, the CDR3 is TGCGCCAGCACCGTTACGACAGGGGAGTTTGACGAGCAGTACTTC.

The chain joins TRBV7-9 to TRBJ1-6; perhaps TRBD1 as D (6 bases). The CDR3 has 17 residues. The germline CDR1 and CDR2 sequences are SEHNR and FQNEAQ (reference sequence). V was cut by 1 base and J by 0 bases, with 10 bases left in between. CDR3 bases: TGTGCCAGCAGCTTAGTTACGGGGGCCTCCTATAATTCACCCCTCCACTTT. It translates to CASSLVTGASYNSPLHF.

This clonotype was counted many times. V is TRBV18 and J is TRBJ1-1, with D perhaps TRBD1 (6 bases). V lost 3 bases and J lost 1, with 12 bases in between. CDR1 is KGHSH and CDR2 is LQKENI in the germline V gene. The CDR3 is 15 amino acids. CDR3 in DNA: TGTGCCAGCTCACCGAGTGTAGGGGGGAACACTGAAGCTTTCTTT. Protein sequence: CASSPSVGGNTEAFF.

This clonotype occurred a few times. J is TRBJ2-4 and V is TRBV20-1, with D hard to call. The CDR3 is 13 residues long. The V end lost 6 bases, the J end lost 5 bases, and 14 bases lay between the germline ends. Germline V CDR1 and CDR2: DFQATT, SNEGSKA (reference sequence). The DNA for the CDR3 is TGCAGTGCCCCCGGCACGACTGAAAACATTCAGTACTTC. It translates to CSAPGTTENIQYF.

This clonotype was detected many times. This rearrangement joins TRBV20-1 to TRBJ2-1; TRBD2 matches at 10 bases. Germline CDR1 DFQATT, CDR2 SNEGSKA (reference sequence). J lost 0 bases, V lost 2 bases, and 7 bases had no gene match. The CDR3 is 17 amino acids. The CDR3, as DNA: TGCAGTGCTAGATCCATGACTAGCGGGTCCTCCTACAATGAGCAGTTCTTC. This encodes CSARSMTSGSSYNEQFF.

This chain links TRBV4-2 with TRBJ2-1; TRBD1 matches at 9 bases. This CDR3 comprises 16 residues. Germline values: CDR1 LGHNA, CDR2 YNFKEQ. V shed 0 bases and J 15 bases; nucleotides not matched to a gene: 15. CDR3 sequence reads: CASSQDGTGSKQFLFF. CDR3 sequence (DNA): TGTGCCAGCAGCCAAGATGGGACAGGGTCTAAACAATTTTTGTTCTTC.

The table lists this clonotype with a few counts. The genes are TRBV12-3 or TRBV12-4 and TRBJ1-2; TRBD1 is a possible D gene (5 bases). The CDR3 extends over 12 amino acids. Deletions cut 3 bases from V and 8 bases from J, with 10 bases between. As DNA, the CDR3 is TGTGCCAGCAGTTTCAGGGCCTGGGGCTACACCTTC. It translates to CASSFRAWGYTF.

The chain couples TRBV7-7 to TRBJ2-4; no firm D call. Germline V gives CDR1 SSHAT, CDR2 FNYEAQ (reference sequence). This CDR3 has 14 residues. CDR3 loop: CASSRTVAKNIQYF. The CDR3 DNA reads as TGTGCTAGCTCCCGAACGGTGGCCAAAAACATTCAGTACTTC.

This chain connects TRBV3-1 to TRBJ2-7; the match to TRBD1 covers 11 bases. CDR1 is LGHDT and CDR2 is YNNKEL in the germline V gene (reference sequence). This CDR3 spans 15 amino acids. Unmatched junction bases numbered 2, after V lost 2 bases and J lost 2 bases. This CDR3 reads CASSQWGQGAYEQYF. The DNA of the CDR3 is TGTGCCAGCAGCCAATGGGGACAGGGGGCCTACGAGCAGTACTTC.

V is TRBV10-3 and J is TRBJ2-2, with D tentatively TRBD1 (5 bases). Trimming stripped 7 bases from V and 4 bases from J, with 10 bases between. The CDR3 covers 13 residues. CDR1 is ENHRY and CDR2 is SYGVKD in the germline V gene. DNA for the CDR3: TGTGCCATCACTCCACAGGCCACCGGGGAGCTGTTTTTT. It translates to CAITPQATGELFF.

The chain recombines TRBV12-3 or TRBV12-4 with TRBJ1-1; TRBD1 might be the D (6 bases). This CDR3 spans 16 amino acids. The V and J ends lost 1 base and 3 bases respectively, with 15 bases between them. This CDR3 reads CASSLGGTNPDTEAFF. The CDR3 bases are TGTGCCAGCAGTTTAGGGGGGACAAATCCGGACACTGAAGCTTTCTTT.

This clonotype was counted at least ten times. This rearrangement joins TRBV5-1 to TRBJ2-3; D is unresolved. The CDR3 spans 15 residues. V shed 0 bases and J shed 6 bases, with 14 bases lying between them. CDR1 and CDR2 from the germline V gene are SGHRS and YFSETQ. CDR3 in amino acids: CASSLEDLSPDTQYF. CDR3 nucleotides: TGCGCCAGCAGCTTGGAGGACCTCAGCCCGGATACGCAGTATTTT.

This chain uses TRBV5-1 with TRBJ2-2, with D maybe TRBD2 (6 bases). The CDR3 totals 16 residues. CDR1 and CDR2 (germline): SGHRS, YFSETQ. Trimming left V 4 bases short and J 2 bases short, with 15 bases between. The CDR3 region has the DNA TGCGCCAGCAGCATCCCTGGGGGGATAAACACCGGGGAGCTGTTTTTT. This sequence encodes CASSIPGGINTGELFF.

The V and J genes are TRBV24-1 and TRBJ2-3, with D perhaps given as TRBD1 or TRBD2 (5 bases each). Germline assignment: CDR1 KGHDR and CDR2 SFDVKD. Trimming cost V 3 bases and J 4 bases, with 10 bases left between them. CDR3 length: 14 residues. The CDR3 protein is CATSDQGRSDTQYF. CDR3 sequence (DNA): TGTGCCACCAGTGATCAGGGACGATCAGATACGCAGTATTTT.

There are a few counts of this clonotype. The rearrangement joins TRBV6-1 to TRBJ1-1; TRBD1 matches 8 bases. J gave up 10 bases and V 7 bases, and 5 bases lay outside the gene matches. CDR3 length: 11 amino acids. Per germline, CDR1 MNHNS and CDR2 SASEGT. The CDR3 reads CASNQGASAFF. DNA for the CDR3: TGTGCCAGCAACCAGGGGGCCTCAGCTTTCTTT.

This clonotype has at least ten counts. The chain links TRBV5-1 to TRBJ2-5, with D tentatively TRBD1 (6 bases). V lost 2 bases, J lost 4 bases, and 12 bases lay in between. Germline CDR1 is SGHRS and CDR2 is YFSETQ. The length of the CDR3 is 14 residues. DNA for the CDR3: TGCGCCAGCAGCTTAAAGGGGGACGGAGAGACCCAGTACTTC. It yields the protein CASSLKGDGETQYF.

This clonotype was counted at least ten times. The chain joins TRBV5-1 to TRBJ2-1; 11 bases map to TRBD2. Germline-derived CDR1 and CDR2 are SGHRS and YFSETQ. Losses at the gene ends were 4 bases for V and 3 bases for J; bases not matched to a gene: 3. CDR3 length: 15 residues. This CDR3 is CASSGGLADYNEQFF. In DNA form, the CDR3 reads TGCGCCAGCAGCGGGGGACTAGCGGACTACAATGAGCAGTTCTTC.